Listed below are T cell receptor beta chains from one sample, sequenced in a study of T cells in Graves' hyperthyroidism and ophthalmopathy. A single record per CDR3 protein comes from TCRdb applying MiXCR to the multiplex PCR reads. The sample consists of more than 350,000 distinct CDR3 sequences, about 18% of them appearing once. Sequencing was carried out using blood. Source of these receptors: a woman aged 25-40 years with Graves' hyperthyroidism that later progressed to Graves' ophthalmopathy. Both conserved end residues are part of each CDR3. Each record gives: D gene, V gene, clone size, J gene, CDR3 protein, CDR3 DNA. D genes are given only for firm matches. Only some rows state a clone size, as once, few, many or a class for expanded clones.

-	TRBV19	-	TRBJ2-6	CASVGGFGANVLTF	TGTGCCAGCGTAGGGGGGTTCGGGGCCAACGTCCTGACTTTC
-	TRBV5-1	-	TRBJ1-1	CASSLYSQNTEAFF	TGCGCCAGCAGCTTGTACAGCCAGAACACTGAAGCTTTCTTT
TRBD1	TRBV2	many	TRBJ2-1	CASRTGDRVKFF	TGTGCCAGCAGAACCGGCGACAGGGTGAAGTTCTTC
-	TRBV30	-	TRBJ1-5	CAWSVGGAANQPQHF	TGTGCCTGGAGTGTAGGTGGCGCAGCGAATCAGCCCCAGCATTTT
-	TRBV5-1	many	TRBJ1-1	CASSKGAEAFF	TGCGCCAGCAGTAAGGGGGCTGAAGCTTTCTTT
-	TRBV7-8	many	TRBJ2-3	CASSLDPAVDTQYF	TGTGCCAGCAGCTTAGACCCAGCGGTGGATACGCAGTATTTT
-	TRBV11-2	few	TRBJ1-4	CASSAGTAPDEKLFF	TGTGCCAGCAGCGCGGGGACGGCTCCAGATGAAAAACTGTTTTTT
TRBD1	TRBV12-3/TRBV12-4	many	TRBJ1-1	CASSSSPGTGWATWAFF	TGTGCCAGCAGTTCTAGTCCCGGGACAGGTTGGGCCACTTGGGCTTTCTTT
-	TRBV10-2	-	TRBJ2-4	CASSRLAKNIQYF	TGCGCCAGCAGCAGGCTAGCCAAAAACATTCAGTACTTC
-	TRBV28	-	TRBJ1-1	CASSFLGGTAAFF	TGTGCCAGCAGTTTTCTGGGGGGCACTGCAGCTTTCTTT
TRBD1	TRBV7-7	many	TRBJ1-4	CASGDRVGEKLFF	TGTGCTAGCGGAGACAGGGTCGGTGAAAAACTGTTTTTT